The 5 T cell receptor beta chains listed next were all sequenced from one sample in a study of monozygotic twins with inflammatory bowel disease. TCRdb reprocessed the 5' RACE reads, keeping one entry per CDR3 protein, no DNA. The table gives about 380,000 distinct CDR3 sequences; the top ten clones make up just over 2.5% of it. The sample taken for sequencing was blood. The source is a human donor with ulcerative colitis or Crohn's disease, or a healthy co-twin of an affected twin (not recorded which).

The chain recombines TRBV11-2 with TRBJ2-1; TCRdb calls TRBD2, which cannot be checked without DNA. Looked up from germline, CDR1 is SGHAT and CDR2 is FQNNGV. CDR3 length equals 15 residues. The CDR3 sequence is CASSSPGLAGNEQFF.

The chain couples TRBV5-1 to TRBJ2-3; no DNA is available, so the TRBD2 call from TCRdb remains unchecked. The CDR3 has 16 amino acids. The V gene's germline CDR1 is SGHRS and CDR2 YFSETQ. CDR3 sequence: CASSGGLAGFSDTQYF.

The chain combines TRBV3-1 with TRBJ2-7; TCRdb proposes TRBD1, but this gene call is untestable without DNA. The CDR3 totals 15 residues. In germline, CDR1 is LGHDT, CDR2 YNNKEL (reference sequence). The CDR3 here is CASSQVGERSYEQYF.

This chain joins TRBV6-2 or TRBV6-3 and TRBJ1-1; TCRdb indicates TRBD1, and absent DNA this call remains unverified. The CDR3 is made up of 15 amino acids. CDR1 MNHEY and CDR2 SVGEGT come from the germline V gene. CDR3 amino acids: CASSYMHRGRTEAFF.

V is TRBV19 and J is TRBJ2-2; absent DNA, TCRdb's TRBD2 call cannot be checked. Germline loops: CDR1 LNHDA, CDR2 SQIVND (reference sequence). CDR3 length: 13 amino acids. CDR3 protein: CASTPSGTGELFF.